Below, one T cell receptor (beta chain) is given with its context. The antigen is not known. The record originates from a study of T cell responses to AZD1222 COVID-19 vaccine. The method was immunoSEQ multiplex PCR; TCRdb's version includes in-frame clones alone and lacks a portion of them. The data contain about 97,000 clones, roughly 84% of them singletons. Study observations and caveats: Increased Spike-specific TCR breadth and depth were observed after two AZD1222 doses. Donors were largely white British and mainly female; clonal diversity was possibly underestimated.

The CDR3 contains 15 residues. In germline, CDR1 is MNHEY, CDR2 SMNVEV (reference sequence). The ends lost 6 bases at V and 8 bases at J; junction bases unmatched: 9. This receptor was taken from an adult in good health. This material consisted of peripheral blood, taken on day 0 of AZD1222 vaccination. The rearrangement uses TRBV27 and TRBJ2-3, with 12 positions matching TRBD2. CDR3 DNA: TGTGCCAGCAGACTAGCGGGGGGCCCCTGGGGTACGCAGTATTTT. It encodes CASRLAGGPWGTQYF.